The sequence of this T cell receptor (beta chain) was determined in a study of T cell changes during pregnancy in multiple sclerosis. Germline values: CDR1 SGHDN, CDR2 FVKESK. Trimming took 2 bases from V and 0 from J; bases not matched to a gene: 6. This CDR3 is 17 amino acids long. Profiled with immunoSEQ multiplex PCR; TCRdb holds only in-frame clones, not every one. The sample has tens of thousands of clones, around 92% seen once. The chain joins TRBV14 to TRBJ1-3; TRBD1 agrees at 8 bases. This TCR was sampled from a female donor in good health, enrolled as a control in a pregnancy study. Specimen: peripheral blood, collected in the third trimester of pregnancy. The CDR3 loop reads CASSQWDRSGSGNTIYF. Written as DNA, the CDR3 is TGTGCCAGCAGCCAATGGGACAGGAGCGGCTCTGGAAACACCATATATTTT.